The 8 T cell receptor beta chains below come from one sample, sequenced in a study of T cells after yellow fever vaccination. TCRdb recomputed calls from the 5' RACE reads with MiXCR, one row per CDR3 protein. The sample records about 400,000 distinct CDR3 sequences, around 10% being singletons. The specimen was PBMCs, collected on the day of the first yellow fever vaccination. All receptors derive from a man aged 18 to 29 who received the YFV17D yellow fever vaccine.

This clonotype was found a few times. The CDR3 region is CASSRTRQVNEQFF. Written as DNA, the CDR3 is TGCGCCAGCAGCCGCACAAGACAAGTCAATGAGCAGTTCTTC. V usage is TRBV5-1 and J usage is TRBJ2-1; no clear D gene. Germline CDR1 reads SGHRS; CDR2 reads YFSETQ. This CDR3 region has 14 residues. V lost 4 bases and J lost 6, with 14 bases in between.

The V gene is TRBV7-2, the J gene TRBJ2-7; the D is unclear. The CDR3 totals 14 residues. V lost 2 bases and J 0 bases, leaving 8 bases between the germline ends. Germline CDR1 SGHTA, CDR2 FQGNSA. Here the CDR3 DNA reads TGTGCCAGCAGCTTAAGCGCGAGCTCCTACGAGCAGTACTTC. This translates into CASSLSASSYEQYF.

This clonotype was found a few times. The genes are TRBV25-1 and TRBJ2-5; D call uncertain. V was pared by 6 bases and J by 1 base, with 12 bases between. The CDR3 loop spans 14 amino acids. Germline V gene lookup returns CDR1 MGHDK and CDR2 SYGVNS. The CDR3 coding sequence is TGTGCCAGCAGACCCTTGGGCATCCAAGAGACCCAGTACTTC. Amino acids: CASRPLGIQETQYF.

V and J are TRBV12-3 or TRBV12-4 and TRBJ2-1; 8 bases fit TRBD2. The CDR3 runs 17 residues. The V segment lost 1 base and the J segment 2 bases; nucleotides outside the gene matches: 7. The CDR3 is CASSLETTGGPYNEQFF. The CDR3 DNA reads TGTGCCAGCAGTTTAGAAACAACGGGGGGGCCCTACAATGAGCAGTTCTTC.

This clonotype was seen at least ten times. This chain connects TRBV6-5 to TRBJ2-3; 10 bases fit TRBD1. Trimming at V came to 4 bases and at J to 3 bases, leaving 4 bases not matched to a gene. This CDR3 has 15 residues. Germline V gives CDR1 MNHEY, CDR2 SVGAGI. In nucleotides, the CDR3 is TGTGCCAGCAGTTCGGGACAGGGGTGGACAGATACGCAGTATTTT. The encoded protein is CASSSGQGWTDTQYF.

The V and J genes are TRBV7-3 and TRBJ2-1, with 8 bases matching TRBD2. Germline V lookup: CDR1 SGHTA, CDR2 FQGTGA. The CDR3 sequence is 18 residues long. The V segment lost 0 bases and the J segment 7 bases; nucleotides outside the gene matches: 14. The CDR3 coding sequence is TGTGCCAGCAGCTTAACTTCGCGCGGACTAGCAGTAGCAAATGAGCAGTTCTTC. Its protein product is CASSLTSRGLAVANEQFF.

This clonotype appeared a few times. This chain uses TRBV20-1 with TRBJ1-5; 9 bases align to TRBD1. This CDR3 has 12 amino acids. Trimming removed 6 bases from V and 10 bases from J; junction bases left unmatched: 7. Germline loops: CDR1 DFQATT, CDR2 SNEGSKA (reference sequence). In DNA form, the CDR3 reads TGCAGTGCCTTACAGGGGGCAAGTCCCCAGCATTTT. It translates to CSALQGASPQHF.

In its sample, this clonotype was seen many times. The chain combines TRBV10-3 with TRBJ1-5; no firm D call. The V and J ends lost 2 bases and 5 bases respectively, with 7 bases between them. This CDR3 is built from 13 residues. Germline V gene lookup returns CDR1 ENHRY and CDR2 SYGVKD. CDR3 DNA sequence: TGTGCCATCAGTGAGCAAAGAGATCAGCCCCAGCATTTT. It encodes CAISEQRDQPQHF.